This record looks at one T cell receptor beta chain sequence and its context. Its matching antigen is unknown. The J segment lost 6 bases and the V segment lost 3 bases, leaving 11 bases of the junction unmatched. The CDR3 is made up of 18 amino acids. Germline values: CDR1 LNHDA, CDR2 SQIVND (reference sequence). These data belong to a study of blood T cells in healthy people across ages. Individuals who donated were healthy Caucasians from Russia aged roughly 6 to 90. Total RNA was extracted at no less than 6 micrograms per sample. A second PCR of about 6 to 11 cycles used a sample-barcoded 5' primer and a J-beta primer mix. Every cDNA molecule carried a tag from a template-switch adaptor bearing 12 random nucleotides. Each CDR3 protein is one row after TCRdb ran MiXCR on the 5' RACE reads. The sample holds 1.5 million to 2 million distinct CDR3 sequences; approximately 30% are singletons and the top ten take over 7%.

Whole-study results and caveats: Older individuals had lower TCR beta diversity per million T cells (the decline was roughly linear).

Sequenced input: blood. The TCR comes from a woman aged 25-40 years in good health. The gene calls are TRBV19 and TRBJ2-1; 13 bases agree with TRBD2. CDR3 loop: CASSILFFGLAGVNEQFF. Written as DNA, the CDR3 is TGTGCCAGTAGTATCCTTTTCTTTGGACTAGCGGGAGTCAATGAGCAGTTCTTC.